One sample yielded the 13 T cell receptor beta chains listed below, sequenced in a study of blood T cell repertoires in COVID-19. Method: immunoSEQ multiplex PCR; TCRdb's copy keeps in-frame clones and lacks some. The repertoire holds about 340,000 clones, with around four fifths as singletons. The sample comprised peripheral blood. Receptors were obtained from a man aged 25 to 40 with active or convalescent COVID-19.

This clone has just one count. In nucleotides, the CDR3 is TGCGCCAGCAGCTTTACAAGGGACACTATGAACACTGAAGCTTTCTTT. The encoded protein is CASSFTRDTMNTEAFF. The chain is built from TRBV5-1 and TRBJ1-1; TRBD1 is a possible D gene (6 bases). Trimming took off 2 bases at V and 0 bases at J, with 14 bases between the two ends. This CDR3 is built from 16 residues. CDR1 is SGHRS and CDR2 is YFSETQ in the germline V gene.

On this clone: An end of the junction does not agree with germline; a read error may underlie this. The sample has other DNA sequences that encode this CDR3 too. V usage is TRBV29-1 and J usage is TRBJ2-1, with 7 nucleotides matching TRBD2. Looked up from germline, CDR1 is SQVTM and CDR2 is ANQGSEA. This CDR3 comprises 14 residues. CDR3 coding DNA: TGCAGCGTCGAAGGCGGGAGCTCCTACAATGAGCAGTTCTTC. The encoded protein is CSVEGGSSYNEQFF.

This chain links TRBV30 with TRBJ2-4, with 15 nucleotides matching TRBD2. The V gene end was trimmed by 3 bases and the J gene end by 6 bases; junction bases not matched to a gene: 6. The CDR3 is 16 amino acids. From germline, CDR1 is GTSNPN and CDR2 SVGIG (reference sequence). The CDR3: CAWSWGLAGGINIQYF. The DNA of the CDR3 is TGTGCCTGGAGCTGGGGACTAGCGGGGGGTATAAACATTCAGTACTTC.

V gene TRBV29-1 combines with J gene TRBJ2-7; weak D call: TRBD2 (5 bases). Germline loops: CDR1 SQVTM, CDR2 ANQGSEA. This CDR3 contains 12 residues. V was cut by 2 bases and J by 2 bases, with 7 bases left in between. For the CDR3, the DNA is TGCAGCGTTGAAATCGGGGCCTACGAGCAGTACTTC. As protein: CSVEIGAYEQYF.

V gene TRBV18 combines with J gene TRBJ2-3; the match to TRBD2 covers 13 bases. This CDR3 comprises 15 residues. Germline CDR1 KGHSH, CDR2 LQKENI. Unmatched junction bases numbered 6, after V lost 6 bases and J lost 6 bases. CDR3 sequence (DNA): TGTGCCAGCTCGCCTACTAGCGGGGGGGACGATACGCAGTATTTT. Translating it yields CASSPTSGGDDTQYF.

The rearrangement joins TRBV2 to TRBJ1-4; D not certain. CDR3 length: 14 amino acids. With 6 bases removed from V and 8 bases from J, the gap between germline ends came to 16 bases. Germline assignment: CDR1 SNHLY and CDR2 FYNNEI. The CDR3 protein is CASRVPSGGEKLFF. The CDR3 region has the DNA TGTGCCAGCAGGGTCCCTTCGGGTGGGGAAAAACTGTTTTTT.

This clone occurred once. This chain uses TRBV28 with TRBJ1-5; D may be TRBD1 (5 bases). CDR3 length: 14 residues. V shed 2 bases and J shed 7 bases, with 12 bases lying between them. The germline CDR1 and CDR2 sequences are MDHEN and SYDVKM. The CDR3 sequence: CASSLGGDGQPQHF. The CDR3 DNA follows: TGTGCCAGCAGTTTAGGGGGGGATGGACAGCCCCAGCATTTT.

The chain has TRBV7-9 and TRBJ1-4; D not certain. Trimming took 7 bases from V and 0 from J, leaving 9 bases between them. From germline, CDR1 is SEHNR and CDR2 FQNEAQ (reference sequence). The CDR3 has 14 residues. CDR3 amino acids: CASINSATNEKLFF. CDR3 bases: TGTGCCAGCATCAACAGTGCAACTAATGAAAAACTGTTTTTT.

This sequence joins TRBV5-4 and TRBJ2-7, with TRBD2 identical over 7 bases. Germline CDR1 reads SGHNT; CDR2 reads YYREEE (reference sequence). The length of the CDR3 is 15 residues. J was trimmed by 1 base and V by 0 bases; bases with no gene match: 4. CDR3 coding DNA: TGTGCCAGCAGCTTGGGGCGGACTAGTTCCTACGAGCAGTACTTC. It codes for CASSLGRTSSYEQYF.

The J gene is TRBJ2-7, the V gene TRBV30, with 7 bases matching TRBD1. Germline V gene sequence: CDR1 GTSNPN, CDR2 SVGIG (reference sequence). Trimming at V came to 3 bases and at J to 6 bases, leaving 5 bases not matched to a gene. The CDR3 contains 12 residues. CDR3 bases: TGTGCCTGGAGCAGGGGGTTAGGCGAGCAGTACTTC. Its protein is CAWSRGLGEQYF.

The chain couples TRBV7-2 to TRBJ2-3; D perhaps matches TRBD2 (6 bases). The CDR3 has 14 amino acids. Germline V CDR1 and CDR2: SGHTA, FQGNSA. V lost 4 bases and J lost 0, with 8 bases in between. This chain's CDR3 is CASSSGLSTDTQYF. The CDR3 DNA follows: TGTGCCAGCAGCTCGGGACTTAGCACAGATACGCAGTATTTT. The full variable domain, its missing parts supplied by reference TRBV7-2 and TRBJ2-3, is GAGVSQSPSNKVTEKGKDVELRCDPISGHTALYWYRQSLGQGLEFLIYFQGNSAPDKSGLPSDRFSAERTGGSVSTLTIQRTQQEDSAVYLCASSSGLSTDTQYFGPGTRLTVL.

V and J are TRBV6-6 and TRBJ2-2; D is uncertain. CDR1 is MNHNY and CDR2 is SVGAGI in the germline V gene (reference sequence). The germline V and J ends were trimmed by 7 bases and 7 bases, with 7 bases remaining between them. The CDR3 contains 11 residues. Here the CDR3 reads CASTPSGELFF. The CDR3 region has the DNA TGTGCCAGCACCCCCAGCGGGGAGCTGTTTTTT.

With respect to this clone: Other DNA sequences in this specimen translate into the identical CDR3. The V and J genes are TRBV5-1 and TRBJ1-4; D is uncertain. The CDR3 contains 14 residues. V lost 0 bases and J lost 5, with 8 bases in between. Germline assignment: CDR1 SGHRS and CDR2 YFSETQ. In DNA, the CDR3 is TGCGCCAGCAGCTTGGGAGGGTTGAATGAAAAACTGTTTTTT. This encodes CASSLGGLNEKLFF.